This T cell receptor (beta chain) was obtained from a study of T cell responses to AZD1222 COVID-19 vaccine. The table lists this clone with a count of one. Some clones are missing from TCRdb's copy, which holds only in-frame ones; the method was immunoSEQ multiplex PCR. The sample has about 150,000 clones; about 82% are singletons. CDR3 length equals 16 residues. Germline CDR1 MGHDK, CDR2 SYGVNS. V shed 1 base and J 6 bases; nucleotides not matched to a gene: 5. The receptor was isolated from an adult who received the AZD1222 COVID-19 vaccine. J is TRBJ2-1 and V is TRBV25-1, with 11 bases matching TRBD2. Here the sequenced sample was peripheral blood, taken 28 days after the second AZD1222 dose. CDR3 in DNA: TGTGCCAGCAGTGAATTAGCAACTAGCGGGAGCAATGAGCAGTTCTTC. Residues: CASSELATSGSNEQFF.